The clone carrying this TCR beta chain has at least ten counts. The target antigen is unknown. V was shortened by 2 bases and J by 2 bases, with 7 bases between the two germline ends. Germline loops: CDR1 LGHDT, CDR2 YNNKEL (reference sequence). The length of the CDR3 is 14 residues. This sample was taken from a study of T cells in Graves' hyperthyroidism and ophthalmopathy. Whole-study results and caveats: Patients with ophthalmopathy were separated from those with stable hyperthyroidism by a 13 V-J model.

The investigators amplified TCR beta CDR3 regions from RNA transcripts. RT-PCR in the first round (using the HTBI primer set) targeted the TCR CDR3. TCRdb reprocessed the multiplex PCR reads via MiXCR and lists one record per CDR3 protein. Of some 550,000 distinct CDR3 sequences in the sample, about a sixth were seen once. The source of this sequence is a woman in her thirties or forties with Graves' ophthalmopathy. Sequencing was carried out using blood. V is TRBV3-1 and J is TRBJ1-5; D is unresolved. The CDR3 DNA follows: TGTGCCAGCAGCCAATCGGGAGGCAATCAGCCCCAGCATTTT. Its translation is CASSQSGGNQPQHF.